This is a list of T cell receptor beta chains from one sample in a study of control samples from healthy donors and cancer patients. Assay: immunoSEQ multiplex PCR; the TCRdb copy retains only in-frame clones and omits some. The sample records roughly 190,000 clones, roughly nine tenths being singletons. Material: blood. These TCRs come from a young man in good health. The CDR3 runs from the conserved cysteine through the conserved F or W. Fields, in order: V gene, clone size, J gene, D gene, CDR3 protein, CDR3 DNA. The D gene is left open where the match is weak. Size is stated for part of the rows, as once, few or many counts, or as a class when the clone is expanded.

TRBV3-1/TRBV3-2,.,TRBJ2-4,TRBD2,CASSQLIAGEKNIQYF,TGTGCCAGCAGCCAACTAATAGCGGGGGAAAAAAACATTCAGTACTTC
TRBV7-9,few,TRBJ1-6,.,CASSFSSYNSPLHF,TGTGCCAGCAGCTTTAGCTCCTATAATTCACCCCTCCACTTT
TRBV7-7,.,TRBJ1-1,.,CASSLTPRTEAFF,TGTGCCAGCAGCTTAACCCCGAGGACTGAAGCTTTCTTT
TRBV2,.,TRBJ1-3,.,CASSEFRTVSGNTIYF,TGTGCCAGCAGTGAATTTCGGACAGTCTCTGGAAACACCATATATTTT
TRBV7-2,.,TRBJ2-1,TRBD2,CASSLVGGAMKNEQFF,TGTGCCAGCAGCTTAGTCGGGGGGGCGATGAAGAATGAGCAGTTCTTC
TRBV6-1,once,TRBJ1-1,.,CASSEHTRGGNTEAFF,TGTGCCAGCAGTGAACATACGAGGGGGGGGAACACTGAAGCTTTCTTT
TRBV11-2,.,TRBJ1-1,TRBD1,CASSSRDRGTTEAFF,TGTGCCAGCAGCTCCCGGGACAGGGGTACGACTGAAGCTTTCTTT
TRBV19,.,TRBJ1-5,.,CASSISGAHSNQPQHF,TGTGCCAGTAGTATTTCGGGGGCCCATAGCAATCAGCCCCAGCATTTT
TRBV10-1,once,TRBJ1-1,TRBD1,CASKKDRQNTEAFF,TGCGCCAGCAAGAAGGACAGGCAGAACACTGAAGCTTTCTTT
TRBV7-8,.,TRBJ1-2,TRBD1,CASSVSGQALVGYTF,TGTGCCAGCAGCGTCTCGGGACAGGCTTTGGTGGGCTACACCTTC
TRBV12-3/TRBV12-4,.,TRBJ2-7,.,CASSAHDRLEQYF,TGTGCCAGCAGTGCCCACGACAGATTGGAGCAGTACTTC
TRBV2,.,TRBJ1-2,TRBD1,CASRETGAGGYTF,TGTGCCAGCAGAGAGACAGGGGCAGGTGGCTACACCTTC
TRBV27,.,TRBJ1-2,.,CASSPLGRGGYTF,TGTGCCAGCAGTCCCCTAGGGAGGGGTGGCTACACCTTC